This T cell receptor (beta chain) was sequenced during a study of CD8 T cells in ankylosing spondylitis. Broader study findings: From matched ankylosing spondylitis synovial fluid, disease-linked clones were reportedly recovered at significantly enriched levels. In reactive arthritis synovial fluid and blood, some motif variants had been reported before.

For TCR beta, libraries came from quantitative 5'-RACE with molecular barcodes. TCRdb itself ran the 5' RACE reads through MiXCR, one entry per CDR3 protein. The sample lists around 150,000 distinct CDR3 sequences, roughly 44% seen once, with 13% to 15% in the top ten. Points on this clonotype: No antigen is known for it.

V was pared by 0 bases and J by 4 bases, with 15 bases between. Germline V CDR1 and CDR2: GTSNPN, SVGIG (reference sequence). This CDR3 has 16 amino acids. What was sequenced was synovial fluid, either unsorted or a sorted T cell fraction (not recorded which). This clonotype was obtained from a male donor with ankylosing spondylitis. J is TRBJ2-2 and V is TRBV30; D remains ambiguous. This CDR3 is CAWSVVWAGATGELFF. The CDR3 nucleotides are TGTGCCTGGAGTGTAGTCTGGGCCGGTGCCACCGGGGAGCTGTTTTTT.